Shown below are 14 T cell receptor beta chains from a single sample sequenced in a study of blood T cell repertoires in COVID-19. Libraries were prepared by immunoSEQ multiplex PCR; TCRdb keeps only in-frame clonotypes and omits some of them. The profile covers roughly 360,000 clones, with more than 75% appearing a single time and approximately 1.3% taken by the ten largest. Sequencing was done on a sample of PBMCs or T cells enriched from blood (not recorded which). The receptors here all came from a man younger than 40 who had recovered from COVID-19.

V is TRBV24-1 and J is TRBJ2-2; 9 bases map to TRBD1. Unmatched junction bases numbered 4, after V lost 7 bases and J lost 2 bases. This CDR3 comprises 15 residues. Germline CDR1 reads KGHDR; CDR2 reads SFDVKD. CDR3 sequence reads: CATSETGGNTGELFF. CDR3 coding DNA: TGTGCCACCAGCGAGACAGGGGGAAACACCGGGGAGCTGTTTTTT.

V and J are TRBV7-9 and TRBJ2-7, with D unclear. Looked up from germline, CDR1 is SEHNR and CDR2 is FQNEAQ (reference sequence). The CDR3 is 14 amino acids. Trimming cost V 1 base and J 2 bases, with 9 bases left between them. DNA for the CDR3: TGTGCCAGCAGCTTAGGGAGTCTCCCCTACGAGCAGTACTTC. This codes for CASSLGSLPYEQYF.

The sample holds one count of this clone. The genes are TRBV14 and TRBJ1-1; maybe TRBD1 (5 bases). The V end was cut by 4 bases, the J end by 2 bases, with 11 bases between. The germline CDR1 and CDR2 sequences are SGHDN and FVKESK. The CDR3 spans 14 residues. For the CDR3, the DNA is TGTGCCAGCAGCCGGGGGGAGTACAACACTGAAGCTTTCTTT. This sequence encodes CASSRGEYNTEAFF. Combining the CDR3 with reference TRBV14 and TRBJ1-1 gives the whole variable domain EAGVTQFPSHSVIEKGQTVTLRCDPISGHDNLYWYRRVMGKEIKFLLHFVKESKQDESGMPNNRFLAERTGGTYSTLKVQPAELEDSGVYFCASSRGEYNTEAFFGQGTRLTVV.

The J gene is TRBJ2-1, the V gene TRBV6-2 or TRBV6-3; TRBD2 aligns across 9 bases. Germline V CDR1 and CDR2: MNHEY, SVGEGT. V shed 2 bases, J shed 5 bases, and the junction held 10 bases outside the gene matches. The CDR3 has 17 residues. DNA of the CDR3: TGTGCCAGCAGTTACCCGCGGGGGGGGACTATAGACAATGAGCAGTTCTTC. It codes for CASSYPRGGTIDNEQFF.

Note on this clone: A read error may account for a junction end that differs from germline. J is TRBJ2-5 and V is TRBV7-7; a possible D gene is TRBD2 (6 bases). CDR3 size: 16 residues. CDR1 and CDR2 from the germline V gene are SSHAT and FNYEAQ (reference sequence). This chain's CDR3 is CASSLGLGGSQETQYF. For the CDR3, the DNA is TGTGCTAGCAGCTTAGGGTTGGGAGGAAGCCAAGAGACCCAGTACTTC.

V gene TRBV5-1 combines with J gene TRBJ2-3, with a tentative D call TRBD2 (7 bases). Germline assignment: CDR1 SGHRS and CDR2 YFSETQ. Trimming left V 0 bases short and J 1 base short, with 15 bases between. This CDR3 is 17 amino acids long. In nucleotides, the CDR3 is TGCGCCAGCAGCTTGGCCCCGGGGGCGGGGGGCACAGATACGCAGTATTTT. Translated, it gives CASSLAPGAGGTDTQYF.

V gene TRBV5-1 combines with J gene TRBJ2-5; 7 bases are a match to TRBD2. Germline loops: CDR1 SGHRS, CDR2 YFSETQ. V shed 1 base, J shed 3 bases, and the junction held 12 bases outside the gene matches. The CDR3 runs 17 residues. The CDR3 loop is CASSLWKAGRVEETQYF. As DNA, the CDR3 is TGCGCCAGCAGCTTGTGGAAAGCGGGGAGGGTGGAAGAGACCCAGTACTTC.

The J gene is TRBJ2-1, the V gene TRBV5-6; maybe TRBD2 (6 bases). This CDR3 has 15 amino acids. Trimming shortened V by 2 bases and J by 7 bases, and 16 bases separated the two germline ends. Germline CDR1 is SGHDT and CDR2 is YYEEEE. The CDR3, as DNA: TGTGCCAGCAGCTTAGTTGGGGGAGGCCGGAATGAGCAGTTCTTC. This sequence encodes CASSLVGGGRNEQFF.

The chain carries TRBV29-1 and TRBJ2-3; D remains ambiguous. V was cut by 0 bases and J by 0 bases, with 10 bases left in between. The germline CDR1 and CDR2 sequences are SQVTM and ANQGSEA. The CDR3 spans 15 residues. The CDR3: CSVEDSVPSTDTQYF. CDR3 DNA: TGCAGCGTTGAAGATTCCGTTCCGAGCACAGATACGCAGTATTTT.

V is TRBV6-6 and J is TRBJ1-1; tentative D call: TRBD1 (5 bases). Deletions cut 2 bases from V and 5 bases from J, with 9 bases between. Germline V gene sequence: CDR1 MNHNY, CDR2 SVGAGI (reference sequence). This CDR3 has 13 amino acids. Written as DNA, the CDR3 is TGTGCCAGCAGTTACCCTCAGGGAACTGAAGCTTTCTTT. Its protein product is CASSYPQGTEAFF.

The CDR3 nucleotides are TGTGCCAGCAGCGTAGTGGGAGCGGGGGGTAGAACCGGGGAGCTGTTTTTT. Its protein product is CASSVVGAGGRTGELFF. This chain links TRBV9 with TRBJ2-2; 9 bases match TRBD2. The CDR3 runs to 17 residues. Trimming cost V 0 bases and J 5 bases; bases outside gene matches: 8. Looked up from germline, CDR1 is SGDLS and CDR2 is YYNGEE.

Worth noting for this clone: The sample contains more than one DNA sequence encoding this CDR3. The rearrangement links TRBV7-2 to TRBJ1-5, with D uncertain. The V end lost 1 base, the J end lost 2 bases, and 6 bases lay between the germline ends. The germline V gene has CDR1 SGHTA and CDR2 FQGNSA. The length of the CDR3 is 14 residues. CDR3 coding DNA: TGTGCCAGCAGCTTAGAGAGAGGCAATCAGCCCCAGCATTTT. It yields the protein CASSLERGNQPQHF.

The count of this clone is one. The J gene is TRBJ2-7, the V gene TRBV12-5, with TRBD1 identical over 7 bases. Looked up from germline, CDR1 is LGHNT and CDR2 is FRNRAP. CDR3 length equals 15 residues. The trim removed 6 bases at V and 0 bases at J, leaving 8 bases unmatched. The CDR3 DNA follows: TGTGCTAGTGGCTGGGCAGGGGGAAGCTCCTACGAGCAGTACTTC. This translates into CASGWAGGSSYEQYF.

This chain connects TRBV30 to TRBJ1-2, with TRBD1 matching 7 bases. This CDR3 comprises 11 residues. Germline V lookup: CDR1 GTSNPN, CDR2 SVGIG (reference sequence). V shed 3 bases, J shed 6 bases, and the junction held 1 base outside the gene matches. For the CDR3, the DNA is TGTGCCTGGAGACAGGGGCATGGCTACACCTTC. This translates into CAWRQGHGYTF.